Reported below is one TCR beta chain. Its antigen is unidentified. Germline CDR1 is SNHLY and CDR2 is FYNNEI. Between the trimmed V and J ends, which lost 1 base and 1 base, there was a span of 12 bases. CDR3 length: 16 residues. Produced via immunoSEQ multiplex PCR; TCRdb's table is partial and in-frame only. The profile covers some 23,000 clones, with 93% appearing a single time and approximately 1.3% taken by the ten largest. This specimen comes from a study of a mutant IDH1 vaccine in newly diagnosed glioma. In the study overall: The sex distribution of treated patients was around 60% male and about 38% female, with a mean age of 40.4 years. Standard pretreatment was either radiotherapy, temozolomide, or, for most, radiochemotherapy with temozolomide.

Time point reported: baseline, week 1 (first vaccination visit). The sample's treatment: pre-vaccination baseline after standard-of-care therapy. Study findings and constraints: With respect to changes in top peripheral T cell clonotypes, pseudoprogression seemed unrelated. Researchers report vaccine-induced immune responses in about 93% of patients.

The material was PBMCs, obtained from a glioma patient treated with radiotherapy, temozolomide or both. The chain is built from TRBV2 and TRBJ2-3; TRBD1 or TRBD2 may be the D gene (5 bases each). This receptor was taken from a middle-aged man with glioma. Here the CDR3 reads CASSEGRVGGTDTQYF. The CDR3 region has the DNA TGTGCCAGCAGTGAAGGCAGGGTGGGGGGCACAGATACGCAGTATTTT.